Listed here are 7 T cell receptor beta chains from one sample, sequenced in a study of OX40 agonist ivuxolimab in advanced cancers. Assay used: immunoSEQ multiplex PCR; TCRdb lists only in-frame clones, some missing. The table records under 65,000 clones, about 85% of them present only once. The sample was CD4+ or CD8+ T cells sorted from blood, taken in a trial of the OX40 agonist ivuxolimab. These receptors were obtained from an adult with an advanced solid tumor such as melanoma, head and neck, liver or kidney cancer.

This chain connects TRBV6-5 to TRBJ1-2; the D is unclear. The V gene's germline CDR1 is MNHEY and CDR2 SVGAGI. V was trimmed by 5 bases and J by 6 bases, leaving 19 bases between them. CDR3 length: 15 amino acids. The CDR3 DNA sequence: TGTGCCAGCAGTCCTCTACCGGGCGTTGCTAATGGCTACACCTTC. It translates to CASSPLPGVANGYTF.

The chain carries TRBV6-5 and TRBJ2-2; D perhaps matches TRBD1 (5 bases). Germline CDR1 and CDR2: MNHEY and SVGAGI. The length of the CDR3 is 14 residues. V lost 7 bases, J lost 4 bases, and 13 bases lay in between. CDR3 nucleotides: TGTGCCAGCACCTTGGGGCACCTCACCGGGGAGCTGTTTTTT. Translation: CASTLGHLTGELFF.

This clone has a single count. The chain uses TRBV5-4 and TRBJ1-2, with D uncertain. Germline values: CDR1 SGHNT, CDR2 YYREEE (reference sequence). The CDR3 spans 13 residues. Trimming left V 4 bases short and J 7 bases short, with 14 bases between. The CDR3 reads CASSVSPGSGYTF. As DNA, the CDR3 is TGTGCCAGCAGCGTGTCCCCGGGGAGTGGCTACACCTTC.

CDR3 in amino acids: CASSWGQGGGYEQYV. CDR3 nucleotides: TGTGCCAGCAGTTGGGGACAGGGAGGAGGCTACGAGCAGTACGTC. The chain carries TRBV28 and TRBJ2-7; 9 bases match TRBD1. The V gene's germline CDR1 is MDHEN and CDR2 SYDVKM. CDR3 length: 15 amino acids. The ends lost 4 bases at V and 3 bases at J; junction bases unmatched: 7.

CDR3 sequence reads: CASSPTAGNTIYF. CDR3 DNA: TGTGCCAGCAGTCCGACGGCGGGAAACACCATATATTTT. This chain joins TRBV2 and TRBJ1-3; D not resolved. This CDR3 is built from 13 residues. CDR1 and CDR2 (germline): SNHLY, FYNNEI. Trimming took 5 bases from V and 4 from J, leaving 9 bases between them. The full variable domain, completed using reference TRBV2 and TRBJ1-3, is EPEVTQTPSHQVTQMGQEVILRCVPISNHLYFYWYRQILGQKVEFLVSFYNNEISEKSEIFDDQFSVERPDGSNFTLKIRSTKLEDSAMYFCASSPTAGNTIYFGEGSWLTVV.

The chain employs TRBV4-1 and TRBJ1-1; D is perhaps TRBD1 (5 bases). The CDR3 is made up of 15 amino acids. Looked up from germline, CDR1 is MGHRA and CDR2 is YSYEKL. V lost 4 bases, J lost 4 bases, and 16 bases lay in between. CDR3 loop: CASSLIGARVTEAFF. CDR3 nucleotide sequence: TGCGCCAGCAGCCTGATAGGGGCGAGGGTCACTGAAGCTTTCTTT.

V usage is TRBV25-1 and J usage is TRBJ1-2, with 7 bases matching TRBD1. Germline values: CDR1 MGHDK, CDR2 SYGVNS. This CDR3 is built from 14 residues. V shed 5 bases and J 4 bases; nucleotides not matched to a gene: 7. As DNA, the CDR3 is TGTGCCAGCAGTACCTTGACAGGGTCCTATGGCTACACCTTC. This codes for CASSTLTGSYGYTF.